The clone carrying this T cell receptor (beta chain) was counted a few times. This sample was included in a study of Ad26.COV2.S vaccination and SARS-CoV-2 variants. Generated by immunoSEQ multiplex PCR, the TCRdb table keeps only in-frame clones and is missing some. The data contain over 400,000 clones, about nine tenths of them seen just once; the ten biggest clones take up more than 1.5%. V was pared by 3 bases and J by 2 bases, with 8 bases of the junction left unmatched. The CDR3 spans 16 residues. Germline V gives CDR1 KGHSH, CDR2 LQKENI. As to treatment: around 19 received Ad26.COV2.S at low or high dose, single or two shots; several received placebo; per-sample allocation not given. Sampling happened 63 days after the first vaccine or placebo injection.

This sequence originates from a person between 18 and 60 years old who received the Ad26.COV2.S COVID-19 vaccine or a placebo. Material: peripheral blood, obtained in a trial of Ad26.COV2.S vaccine versus placebo. The chain joins TRBV18 to TRBJ2-7, with 9 bases lining up with TRBD1. CDR3 region: CASSPRSGQGTYEQYF. In DNA, the CDR3 is TGTGCCAGCTCACCCCGGTCGGGACAGGGAACCTACGAGCAGTACTTC.